The 26 T cell receptor beta chains in this list originate from one sample, sequenced in a study of sequential checkpoint blockade in melanoma. Assay used: immunoSEQ multiplex PCR; TCRdb lists only in-frame clones, some missing. The sample includes 3,000 to 4,000 clones, 15% to 20% seen only once; the top ten take about 24%. Treatment described: randomized to nivolumab then ipilimumab (arm A) or the reverse (arm B). Sequenced material: tumor tissue (inferred from file names), taken from a patient given nivolumab and ipilimumab in sequence. The receptors derive from a human donor with melanoma.

The rearrangement uses TRBV30 and TRBJ2-3, with 10 positions matching TRBD2. In germline, CDR1 is GTSNPN, CDR2 SVGIG (reference sequence). This CDR3 has 14 residues. V trimming: 2 bases; J trimming: 4 bases; junction bases outside the gene matches: 3. In DNA, the CDR3 is TGTGCCTGGAGTCAGCGGGGGGGGTCAGATACGCAGTATTTT. Its protein product is CAWSQRGGSDTQYF.

The genes are TRBV15 and TRBJ1-2; possible D gene TRBD1, 5 bases. CDR1 is LNHNV, CDR2 YYDKDF, per germline (reference sequence). The CDR3 has 18 residues. Trimming shortened V by 0 bases and J by 4 bases, and 21 bases separated the two germline ends. CDR3 protein: CATSREAGSGSLSYGYTF. CDR3 nucleotides: TGTGCCACCAGCAGAGAAGCAGGGTCGGGGTCCCTTAGCTATGGCTACACCTTC.

This clone was seen at least ten times. The chain is built from TRBV6-8 and TRBJ2-1, with 11 positions matching TRBD1. The J segment lost 9 bases and the V segment lost 6 bases, leaving 13 bases of the junction unmatched. The CDR3 covers 16 residues. Germline CDR1 reads MNHGY; CDR2 reads SAAAGT. The CDR3 region is CASRLGQGVLSGEQFF. Here the CDR3 DNA reads TGTGCCAGCAGGTTGGGACAGGGGGTCCTCTCGGGTGAGCAGTTCTTC.

In its sample, this clone was seen many times. The chain recombines TRBV7-2 with TRBJ1-1; D is unresolved. The V gene lost 1 base and the J gene lost 2 bases, with 5 bases spanning the gap. The germline V gene has CDR1 SGHTA and CDR2 FQGNSA. The CDR3 runs to 13 residues. Here the CDR3 DNA reads TGTGCCAGCAGCTTAGGGGCAAACACTGAAGCTTTCTTT. It codes for CASSLGANTEAFF.

The chain carries TRBV29-1 and TRBJ2-3, with D possibly TRBD2 on 5 matching bases. The CDR3 runs 12 residues. Trimming stripped 4 bases from V and 4 bases from J, with 9 bases between. Germline loops: CDR1 SQVTM, CDR2 ANQGSEA. The CDR3 sequence: CSVVEGADTQYF. The CDR3, as DNA: TGCAGCGTTGTAGAGGGAGCAGATACGCAGTATTTT.

The genes are TRBV6-8 and TRBJ2-2; a possible D gene is TRBD1 (6 bases). This CDR3 spans 15 amino acids. V was shortened by 7 bases and J by 5 bases, with 17 bases between the two germline ends. The V gene's germline CDR1 is MNHGY and CDR2 SAAAGT. The CDR3 loop reads CASKLQGTRTGELFF. CDR3 in DNA: TGTGCCAGCAAACTTCAGGGGACACGTACCGGGGAGCTGTTTTTT.

This clone has at least ten counts. The V gene is TRBV11-3, the J gene TRBJ2-3; 9 bases align to TRBD2. The ends lost 1 base at V and 6 bases at J; junction bases unmatched: 5. The CDR3 totals 15 residues. The V gene's germline CDR1 is SGHNT and CDR2 YENEEA. The CDR3 DNA follows: TGTGCCAGCAGCTTAGGGGGACTAGCCGTTGATACGCAGTATTTT. Translation gives CASSLGGLAVDTQYF.

The rearrangement uses TRBV12-5 and TRBJ2-7, with TRBD2 matching 8 bases. There are 13 residues in the CDR3. V lost 8 bases and J lost 2; bases outside the gene matches: 5. The V gene's germline CDR1 is LGHNT and CDR2 FRNRAP. Here the CDR3 DNA reads TGTGCTAGTCGGGAGGGGCTGGCCTACGAGCAGTACTTC. Its translation: CASREGLAYEQYF.

V and J are TRBV14 and TRBJ2-5; 7 bases align to TRBD1. After removal of 1 base from V and 5 bases from J, the junction contained 13 bases not matched to a gene. Germline CDR1 is SGHDN and CDR2 is FVKESK. This CDR3 region has 17 residues. The CDR3 sequence is CASSQGRVDRFLETQYF. DNA for the CDR3: TGTGCCAGCAGCCAAGGTAGAGTGGACAGGTTCTTGGAGACCCAGTACTTC.

A single count supports this clone. The chain has TRBV19 and TRBJ2-3; TRBD1 aligns across 7 bases. This CDR3 region has 15 residues. After removal of 1 base from V and 4 bases from J, the junction contained 5 bases not matched to a gene. CDR1 is LNHDA and CDR2 is SQIVND in the germline V gene (reference sequence). CDR3 nucleotides: TGTGCCAGTAGTATAGGGGGGACAGTCCCAGATACGCAGTATTTT. Translated: CASSIGGTVPDTQYF.

This clone was seen at least ten times. The V call is TRBV9, the J call TRBJ2-7; D call uncertain. This CDR3 region has 15 residues. Germline V gene lookup returns CDR1 SGDLS and CDR2 YYNGEE. Trimming left V 2 bases short and J 3 bases short, with 15 bases between. CDR3 protein: CASSVGPANSYEQYF. CDR3 coding DNA: TGTGCCAGCAGCGTCGGCCCTGCAAACAGCTACGAGCAGTACTTC.

The chain couples TRBV30 to TRBJ2-3; the D is unclear. The CDR3 length is 11 residues. Trimming cost V 0 bases and J 6 bases, with 4 bases left between them. Germline assignment: CDR1 GTSNPN and CDR2 SVGIG (reference sequence). Written as DNA, the CDR3 is TGTGCCTGGAGTGTACTCGATACGCAGTATTTT. Translating gives CAWSVLDTQYF.

The J gene is TRBJ1-6, the V gene TRBV19; D remains ambiguous. The CDR3 covers 14 residues. From germline, CDR1 is LNHDA and CDR2 SQIVND (reference sequence). V was cut by 2 bases and J by 6 bases, with 8 bases left in between. DNA for the CDR3: TGTGCCAGTAGTATACCCGGGGTTAATTCACCCCTCCACTTT. It specifies CASSIPGVNSPLHF.

This clone was seen more than once but under ten times. The chain carries TRBV29-1 and TRBJ2-6, with 14 bases that match TRBD2. V was clipped by 3 bases and J by 0 bases; unmatched bases: 4. The CDR3 length is 18 residues. The germline CDR1 and CDR2 sequences are SQVTM and ANQGSEA. The CDR3 protein is CSVDGTSGGLSGANVLTF. The CDR3, as DNA: TGCAGCGTTGATGGGACTAGCGGGGGCCTCTCTGGGGCCAACGTCCTGACTTTC.

This clone was picked up a small number of times. The gene calls are TRBV28 and TRBJ1-2, with a weak D call TRBD1 (5 bases). The CDR3 contains 14 residues. With 3 bases removed from V and 5 bases from J, the gap between germline ends came to 13 bases. CDR1 is MDHEN and CDR2 is SYDVKM in the germline V gene. CDR3 sequence reads: CASSLGRVEYGYTF. The CDR3 region has the DNA TGTGCCAGCAGTTTGGGCAGGGTTGAGTATGGCTACACCTTC.

The J gene is TRBJ2-6, the V gene TRBV6-8; D is possibly TRBD1 (5 bases). The germline V gene has CDR1 MNHGY and CDR2 SAAAGT. V dropped 4 bases and J dropped 1 base, with 14 bases sitting between them. The CDR3 length is 17 residues. CDR3 protein: CASSFLKGFSGANVLTF. Written as DNA, the CDR3 is TGTGCCAGCAGTTTTCTGAAGGGGTTTTCTGGGGCCAACGTCCTGACTTTC.

This clone was seen many times. This sequence joins TRBV11-3 and TRBJ2-5, with 9 bases aligning to TRBD2. With V trimmed by 1 base and J by 4 bases, 7 bases remained unmatched. This CDR3 is 16 amino acids long. Per germline, CDR1 SGHNT and CDR2 YENEEA. The CDR3, as DNA: TGTGCCAGCAGCTTAGGAGCTAGCGGGGAAACAGAGACCCAGTACTTC. Protein sequence: CASSLGASGETETQYF.

This clone came up a few times. The chain couples TRBV11-3 to TRBJ2-5; TRBD2 aligns across 15 bases. The CDR3 sequence is 17 residues long. The V gene end was trimmed by 5 bases and the J gene end by 1 base; junction bases not matched to a gene: 5. Looked up from germline, CDR1 is SGHNT and CDR2 is YENEEA. CDR3 sequence reads: CASSPGLAGGVQETQYF. CDR3 nucleotides: TGTGCCAGCAGCCCGGGACTAGCGGGGGGCGTCCAAGAGACCCAGTACTTC.

This chain uses TRBV19 with TRBJ2-6; D not resolved. Germline lookup yields CDR1 LNHDA and CDR2 SQIVND (reference sequence). The CDR3 runs 19 residues. V gave up 0 bases and J gave up 0 bases, with 15 bases separating them. The CDR3 protein is CASSIDGPAFRSGANVLTF. The CDR3 nucleotides read TGTGCCAGTAGTATAGACGGACCGGCCTTCCGCTCTGGGGCCAACGTCCTGACTTTC.

This clone is categorized as medium-sized (0.01 to 0.1%). The chain combines TRBV6-8 with TRBJ2-5; 10 nucleotides align to TRBD1. CDR1 and CDR2 (germline): MNHGY, SAAAGT. Trimming at V came to 7 bases and at J to 4 bases, leaving 9 bases not matched to a gene. This CDR3 has 15 amino acids. CDR3 sequence: CASNTGQGLVETQYF. The CDR3 DNA reads TGTGCCAGCAACACGGGACAGGGGCTTGTAGAGACCCAGTACTTC.

This clone ranks as medium-sized. The chain combines TRBV11-3 with TRBJ1-1, with TRBD1 matching 9 bases. Germline values: CDR1 SGHNT, CDR2 YENEEA. The CDR3 runs to 14 residues. J lost 2 bases, V lost 6 bases, and 4 bases had no gene match. CDR3 loop: CASRKTGGNTEAFF. The CDR3 nucleotides read TGTGCCAGCAGAAAGACAGGGGGAAACACTGAAGCTTTCTTT.

The V and J genes are TRBV19 and TRBJ2-5, with no clear D. Germline CDR1 LNHDA, CDR2 SQIVND (reference sequence). The germline V and J ends were trimmed by 0 bases and 2 bases, with 4 bases remaining between them. CDR3 length equals 13 residues. CDR3 DNA sequence: TGTGCCAGTAGTATAGAGAGTCAAGAGACCCAGTACTTC. This gives the protein CASSIESQETQYF.

By frequency in the sample, this clone is medium-sized. The V call is TRBV12-5, the J call TRBJ1-1; D is ambiguous. Germline V CDR1 and CDR2: LGHNT, FRNRAP. There are 14 residues in the CDR3. CDR3 loop: CASTLGGPNTEAFF. The CDR3 DNA sequence: TGTGCCAGCACCCTCGGCGGTCCGAACACTGAAGCTTTCTTT.

The gene calls are TRBV30 and TRBJ2-7; weak D call: TRBD1 (5 bases). Trimming cost V 2 bases and J 4 bases, with 9 bases left between them. The CDR3 extends over 12 amino acids. Germline loops: CDR1 GTSNPN, CDR2 SVGIG (reference sequence). As DNA, the CDR3 is TGTGCCTGGAGTAACCAGGGATACGAGCAGTACTTC. Protein product: CAWSNQGYEQYF.

The V call is TRBV11-3, the J call TRBJ1-5; 8 nucleotides agree with TRBD1. V lost 5 bases and J lost 2; bases outside the gene matches: 5. This CDR3 has 15 amino acids. Germline CDR1 reads SGHNT; CDR2 reads YENEEA. CDR3 protein: CASSPMDRGNQPQHF. CDR3 nucleotides: TGTGCCAGCAGCCCCATGGACAGGGGCAATCAGCCCCAGCATTTT.

This clone appeared many times. The CDR3, as DNA: TGTGCCAGCAGCACCGGGCCGAGGGAGACCCAGTACTTC. This translates into CASSTGPRETQYF. This sequence joins TRBV7-1 and TRBJ2-5; no reliable D call. TRBV7-1 is reported as an ORF; its role is uncertain. This CDR3 is built from 13 residues. Trimming stripped 5 bases from V and 5 bases from J, with 12 bases between.